This section outlines one TCR beta chain sequence together with its context. The antigen remains unidentified. V was clipped by 2 bases and J by 8 bases; unmatched bases: 8. Germline lookup yields CDR1 MNHEY and CDR2 SVGAGI. There are 14 residues in the CDR3. Sequenced by immunoSEQ multiplex PCR; TCRdb stores in-frame clones only, minus some. The sample consists of about 14,000 clones, 72% of them appearing once. This sample is part of a study of vaccination effects on CD4 cells after COVID-19. General study results and limits: Among infection- and vaccine-induced clones, marked clonal contraction occurred late after vaccination. Early post-infection timepoints were absent, and convalescent patients were few.

ViraFEST used viral peptide pools to expand antigen-specific CD4+ T cells before sequencing. Having been cultured for approximately ten days, the cells underwent CD4+ T cell isolation. Participants got two doses of BNT162b2 or mRNA-1273 vaccine. Half-medium changes using IL-2 medium occurred on days 3 and 7. This specimen consisted of CD4+ T cells from PBMCs cultured with SARS-CoV-2 spike peptides, obtained after COVID-19 vaccination. This TCR derives from a human donor who received a COVID-19 vaccine. J is TRBJ1-2 and V is TRBV6-5; the match to TRBD1 covers 7 bases. The CDR3 here is CASSYQRRGQGYTF. The CDR3 nucleotides are TGTGCCAGCAGTTACCAACGTAGGGGGCAAGGCTACACCTTC.